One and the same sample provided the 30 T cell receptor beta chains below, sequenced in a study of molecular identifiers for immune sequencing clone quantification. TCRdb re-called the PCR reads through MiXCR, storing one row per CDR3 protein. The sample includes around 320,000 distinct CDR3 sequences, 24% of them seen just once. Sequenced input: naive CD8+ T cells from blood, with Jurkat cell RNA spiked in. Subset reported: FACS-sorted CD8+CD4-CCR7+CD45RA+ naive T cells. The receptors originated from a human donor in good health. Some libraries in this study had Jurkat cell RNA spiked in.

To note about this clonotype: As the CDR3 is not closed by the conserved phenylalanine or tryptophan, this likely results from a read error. This CDR3 is CASSYGTAYEQYL. In DNA form, the CDR3 reads TGTGCCAGCAGCTACGGGACGGCCTACGAGCAGTACCTC. The chain recombines TRBV5-6 with TRBJ2-7; TRBD1 or TRBD2 may be the D gene (5 bases each). Germline CDR1 SGHDT, CDR2 YYEEEE. This CDR3 spans 13 amino acids. The germline V and J ends were trimmed by 3 bases and 2 bases, with 9 bases remaining between them.

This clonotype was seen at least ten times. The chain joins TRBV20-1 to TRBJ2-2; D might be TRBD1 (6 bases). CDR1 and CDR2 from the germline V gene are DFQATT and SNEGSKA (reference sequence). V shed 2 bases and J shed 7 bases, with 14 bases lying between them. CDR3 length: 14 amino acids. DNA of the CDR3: TGCAGTGCTAGACGTCAGGGGACGGGCGGGGAGCTGTTTTTT. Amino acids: CSARRQGTGGELFF.

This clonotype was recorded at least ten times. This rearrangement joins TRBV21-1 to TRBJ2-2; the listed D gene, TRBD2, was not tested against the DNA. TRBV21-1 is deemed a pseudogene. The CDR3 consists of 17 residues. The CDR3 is CASSKEGAPGTPGELFF. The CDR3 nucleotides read TGTGCCAGCAGCAAAGAGGGGGCTCCCGGGACTCCCGGGGAGCTGTTTTTT.

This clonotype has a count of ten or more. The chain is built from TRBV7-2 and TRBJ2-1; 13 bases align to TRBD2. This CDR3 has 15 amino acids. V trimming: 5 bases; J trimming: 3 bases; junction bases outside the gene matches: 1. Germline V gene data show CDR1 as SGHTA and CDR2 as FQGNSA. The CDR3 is CASSRLAGGYNEQFF. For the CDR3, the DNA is TGTGCCAGCAGCCGACTAGCGGGGGGCTACAATGAGCAGTTCTTC.

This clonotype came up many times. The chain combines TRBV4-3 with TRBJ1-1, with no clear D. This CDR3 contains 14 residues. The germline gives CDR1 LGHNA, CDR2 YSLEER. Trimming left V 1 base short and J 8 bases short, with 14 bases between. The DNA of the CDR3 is TGCGCCAGCAGCCAAGGTTACAGAACAATAGAAGCTTTCTTT. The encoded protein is CASSQGYRTIEAFF.

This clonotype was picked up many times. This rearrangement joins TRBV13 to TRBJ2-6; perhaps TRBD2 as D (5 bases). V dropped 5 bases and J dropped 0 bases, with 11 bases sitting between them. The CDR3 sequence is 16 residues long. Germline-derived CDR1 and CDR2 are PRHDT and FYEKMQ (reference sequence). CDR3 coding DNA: TGTGCCAGCAGCCCAATCGGGGTCTCTGGGGCCAACGTCCTGACTTTC. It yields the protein CASSPIGVSGANVLTF.

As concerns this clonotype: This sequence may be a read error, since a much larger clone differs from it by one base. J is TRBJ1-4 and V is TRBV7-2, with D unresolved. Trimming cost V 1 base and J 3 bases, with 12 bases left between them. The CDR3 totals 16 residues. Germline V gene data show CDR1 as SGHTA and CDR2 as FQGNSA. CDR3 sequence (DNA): TGTGCCAGCAGCTTAGGGTTTCAAGCAGCTAATGAAAAACTGTTTTTT. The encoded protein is CASSLGFQAANEKLFF.

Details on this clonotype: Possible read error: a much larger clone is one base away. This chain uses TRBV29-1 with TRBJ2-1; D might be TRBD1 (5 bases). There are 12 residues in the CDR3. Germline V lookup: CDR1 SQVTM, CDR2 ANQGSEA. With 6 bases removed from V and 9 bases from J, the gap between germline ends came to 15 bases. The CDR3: CSVDLSGPEQFF. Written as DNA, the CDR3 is TGCAGCGTCGACCTTTCAGGGCCTGAGCAGTTCTTC.

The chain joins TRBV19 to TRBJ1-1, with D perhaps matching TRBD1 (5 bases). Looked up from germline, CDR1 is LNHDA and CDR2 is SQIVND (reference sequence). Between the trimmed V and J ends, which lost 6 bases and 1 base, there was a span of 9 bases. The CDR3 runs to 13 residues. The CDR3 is CASRDSANTEAFF. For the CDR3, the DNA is TGTGCCAGTAGAGACAGCGCGAACACTGAAGCTTTCTTT.

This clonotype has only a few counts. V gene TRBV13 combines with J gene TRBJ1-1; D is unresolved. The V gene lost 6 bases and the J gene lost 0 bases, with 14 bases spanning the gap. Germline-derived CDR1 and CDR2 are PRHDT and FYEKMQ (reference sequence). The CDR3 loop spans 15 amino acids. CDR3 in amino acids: CASSQTHALNTEAFF. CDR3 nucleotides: TGTGCCAGCAGTCAAACCCATGCCCTGAACACTGAAGCTTTCTTT.

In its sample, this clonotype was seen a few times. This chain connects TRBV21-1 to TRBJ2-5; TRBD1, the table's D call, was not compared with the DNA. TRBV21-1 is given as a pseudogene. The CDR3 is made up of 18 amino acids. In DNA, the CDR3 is TGTGCCAGCAGCAAAGAAATAGGGGACCTAAAGTACCAAGAGACCCAGTACTTC. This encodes CASSKEIGDLKYQETQYF.

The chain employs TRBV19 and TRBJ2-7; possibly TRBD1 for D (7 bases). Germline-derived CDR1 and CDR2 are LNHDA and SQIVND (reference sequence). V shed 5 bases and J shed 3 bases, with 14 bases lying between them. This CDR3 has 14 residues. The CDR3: CASSVGGQVYEQYF. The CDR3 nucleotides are TGTGCCAGTAGTGTGGGAGGACAGGTCTACGAGCAGTACTTC.

The CDR3 DNA reads TGTGCCAGTAGTTCGGGACCTCCAGGCAATGAGCAGTTCTTC. Protein product: CASSSGPPGNEQFF. The chain employs TRBV19 and TRBJ2-1; D tentatively fits TRBD1 or TRBD2 (5 bases each). The ends were cut back, 5 bases at V and 6 bases at J, with 14 bases in the middle. The germline CDR1 and CDR2 sequences are LNHDA and SQIVND (reference sequence). CDR3 size: 14 residues.

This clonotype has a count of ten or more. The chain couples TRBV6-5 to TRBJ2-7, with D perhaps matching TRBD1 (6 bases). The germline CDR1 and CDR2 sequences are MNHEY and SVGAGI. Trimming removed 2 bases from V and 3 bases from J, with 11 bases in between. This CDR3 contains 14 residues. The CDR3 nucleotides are TGTGCCAGCAGTTACGAAGCAGGGGACTACGAGCAGTACTTC. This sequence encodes CASSYEAGDYEQYF.

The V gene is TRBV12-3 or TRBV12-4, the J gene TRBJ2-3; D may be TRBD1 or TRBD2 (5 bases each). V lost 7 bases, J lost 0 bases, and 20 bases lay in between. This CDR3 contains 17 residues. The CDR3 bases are TGTGCCAGCACCCTGAAGAGGCCGGGACCCAGCACAGATACGCAGTATTTT. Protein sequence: CASTLKRPGPSTDTQYF.

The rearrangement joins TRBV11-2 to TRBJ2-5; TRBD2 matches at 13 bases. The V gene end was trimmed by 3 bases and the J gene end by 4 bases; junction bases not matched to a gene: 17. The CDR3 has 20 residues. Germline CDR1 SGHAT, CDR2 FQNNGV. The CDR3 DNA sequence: TGTGCCAGCAGCTTCGGACTAGCGGGAGCTAAAGAGGACTTAGGAGAGACCCAGTACTTC. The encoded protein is CASSFGLAGAKEDLGETQYF.

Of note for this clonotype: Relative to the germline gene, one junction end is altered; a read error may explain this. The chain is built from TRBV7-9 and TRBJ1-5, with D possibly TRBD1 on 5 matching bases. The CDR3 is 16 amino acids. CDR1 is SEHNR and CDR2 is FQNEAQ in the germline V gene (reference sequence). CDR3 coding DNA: TGTGCCGGCAGCTTAATGGCGGGGGATAGCAATCAGCCCCAGCATTTT. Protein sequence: CAGSLMAGDSNQPQHF.

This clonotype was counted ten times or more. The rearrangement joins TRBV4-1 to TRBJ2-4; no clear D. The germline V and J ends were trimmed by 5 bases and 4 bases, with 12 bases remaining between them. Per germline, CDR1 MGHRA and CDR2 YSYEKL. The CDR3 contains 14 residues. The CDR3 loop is CASSDNQAKNIQYF. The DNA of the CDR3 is TGCGCCAGCAGCGATAACCAGGCGAAAAACATTCAGTACTTC.

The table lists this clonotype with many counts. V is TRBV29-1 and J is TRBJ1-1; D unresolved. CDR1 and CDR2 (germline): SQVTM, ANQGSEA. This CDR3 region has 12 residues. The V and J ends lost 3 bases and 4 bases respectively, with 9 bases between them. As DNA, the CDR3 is TGCAGCGTTGAGGGCGGCTTCACTGAAGCTTTCTTT. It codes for CSVEGGFTEAFF.

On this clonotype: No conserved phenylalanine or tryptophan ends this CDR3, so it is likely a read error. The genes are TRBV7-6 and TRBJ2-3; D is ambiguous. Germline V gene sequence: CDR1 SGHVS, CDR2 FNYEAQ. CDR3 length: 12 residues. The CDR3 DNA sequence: TGTGCTAGCAGCCATCCCGGTGATACGCAGTATCTT. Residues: CASSHPGDTQYL.

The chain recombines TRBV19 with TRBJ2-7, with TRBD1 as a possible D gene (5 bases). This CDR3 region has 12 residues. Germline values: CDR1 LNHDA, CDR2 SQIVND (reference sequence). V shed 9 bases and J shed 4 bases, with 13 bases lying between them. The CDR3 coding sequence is TGTGCCAGCGGACATCTCCCGTACGAGCAGTACTTC. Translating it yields CASGHLPYEQYF.

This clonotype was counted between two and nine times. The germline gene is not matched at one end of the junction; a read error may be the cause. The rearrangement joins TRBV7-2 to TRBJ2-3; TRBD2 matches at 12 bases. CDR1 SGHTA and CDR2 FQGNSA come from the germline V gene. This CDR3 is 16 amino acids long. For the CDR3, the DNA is TGTGCCAGCAGCCCCCTAGCGGGGGGGATCACAAATACGCAGTATTTT. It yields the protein CASSPLAGGITNTQYF.

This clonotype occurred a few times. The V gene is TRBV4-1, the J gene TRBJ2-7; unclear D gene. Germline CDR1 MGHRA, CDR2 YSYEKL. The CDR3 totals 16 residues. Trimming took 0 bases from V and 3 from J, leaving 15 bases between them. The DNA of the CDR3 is TGCGCCAGCAGCCAAGATGCCCCGGTCCCCCTCTACGAGCAGTACTTC. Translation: CASSQDAPVPLYEQYF.

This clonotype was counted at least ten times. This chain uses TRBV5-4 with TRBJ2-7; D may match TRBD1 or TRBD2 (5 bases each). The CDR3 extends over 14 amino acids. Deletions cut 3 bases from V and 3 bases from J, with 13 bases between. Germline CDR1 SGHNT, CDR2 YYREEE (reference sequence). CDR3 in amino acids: CASSSRDRLYEQYF. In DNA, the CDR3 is TGTGCCAGCAGCTCCCGGGACCGACTCTACGAGCAGTACTTC.

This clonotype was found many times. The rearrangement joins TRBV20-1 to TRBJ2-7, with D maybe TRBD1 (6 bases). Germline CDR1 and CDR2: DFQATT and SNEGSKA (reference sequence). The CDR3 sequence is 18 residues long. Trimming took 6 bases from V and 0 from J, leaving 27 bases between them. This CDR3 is CSATKTGEALFSSYEQYF. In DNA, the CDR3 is TGCAGTGCCACAAAGACAGGCGAAGCTTTATTCAGCTCCTACGAGCAGTACTTC.

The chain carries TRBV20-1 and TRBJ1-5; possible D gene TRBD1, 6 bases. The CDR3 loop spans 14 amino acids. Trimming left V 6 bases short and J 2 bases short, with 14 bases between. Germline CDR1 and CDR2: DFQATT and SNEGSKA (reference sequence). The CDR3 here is CSAELTGRNQPQHF. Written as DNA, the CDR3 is TGCAGTGCCGAACTGACAGGACGCAATCAGCCCCAGCATTTT.

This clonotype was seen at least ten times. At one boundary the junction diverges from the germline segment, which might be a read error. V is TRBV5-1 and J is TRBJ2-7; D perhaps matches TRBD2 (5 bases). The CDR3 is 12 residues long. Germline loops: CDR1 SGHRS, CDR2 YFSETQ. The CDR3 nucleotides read TGTGCCAGCAGCTTAGAGGGCCACGAGCAGTACTTC. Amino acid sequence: CASSLEGHEQYF. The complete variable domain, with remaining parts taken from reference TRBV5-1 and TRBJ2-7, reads KAGVTQTPRYLIKTRGQQVTLSCSPISGHRSVSWYQQTPGQGLQFLFEYFSETQRNKGNFPGRFSGRQFSNSRSEMNVSTLELGDSALYLCASSLEGHEQYFGPGTRLTVT.

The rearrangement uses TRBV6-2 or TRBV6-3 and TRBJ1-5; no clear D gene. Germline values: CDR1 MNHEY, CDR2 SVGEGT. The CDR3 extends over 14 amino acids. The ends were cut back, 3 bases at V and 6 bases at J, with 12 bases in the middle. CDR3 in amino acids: CASSYNFASQPQHF. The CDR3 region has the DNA TGTGCCAGCAGTTATAATTTCGCCAGTCAGCCCCAGCATTTT.

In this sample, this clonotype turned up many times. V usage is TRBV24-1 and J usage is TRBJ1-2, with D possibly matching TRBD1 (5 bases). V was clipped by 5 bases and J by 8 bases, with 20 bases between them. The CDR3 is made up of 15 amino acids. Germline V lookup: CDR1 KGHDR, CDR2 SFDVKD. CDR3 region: CATSGPTETPRGYTF. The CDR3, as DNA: TGTGCCACCAGTGGACCGACAGAGACCCCTAGAGGCTACACCTTC.

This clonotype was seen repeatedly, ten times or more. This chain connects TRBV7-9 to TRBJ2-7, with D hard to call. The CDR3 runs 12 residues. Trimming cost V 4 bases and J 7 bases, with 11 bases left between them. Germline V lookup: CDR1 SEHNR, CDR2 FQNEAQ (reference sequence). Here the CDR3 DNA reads TGTGCCAGCAGCTCGACTTCCAGGGAGCAGTACTTC. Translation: CASSSTSREQYF.